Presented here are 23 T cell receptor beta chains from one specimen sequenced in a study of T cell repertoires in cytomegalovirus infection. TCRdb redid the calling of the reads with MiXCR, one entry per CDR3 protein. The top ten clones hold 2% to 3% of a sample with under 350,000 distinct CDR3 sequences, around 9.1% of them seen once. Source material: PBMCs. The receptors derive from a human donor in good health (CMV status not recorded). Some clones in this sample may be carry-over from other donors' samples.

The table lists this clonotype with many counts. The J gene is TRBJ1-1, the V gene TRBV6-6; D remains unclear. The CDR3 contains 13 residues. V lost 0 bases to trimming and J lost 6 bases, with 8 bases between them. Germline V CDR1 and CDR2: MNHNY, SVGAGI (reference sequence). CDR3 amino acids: CASSYSKVAEAFF. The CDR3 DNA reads TGTGCCAGCAGTTACTCGAAAGTGGCTGAAGCTTTCTTT.

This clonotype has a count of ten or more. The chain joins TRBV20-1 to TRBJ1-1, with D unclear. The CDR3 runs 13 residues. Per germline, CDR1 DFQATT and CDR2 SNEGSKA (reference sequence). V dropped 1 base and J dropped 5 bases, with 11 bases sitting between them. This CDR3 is CSARAGVRTEAFF. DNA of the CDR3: TGCAGTGCTAGAGCCGGGGTCCGGACTGAAGCTTTCTTT.

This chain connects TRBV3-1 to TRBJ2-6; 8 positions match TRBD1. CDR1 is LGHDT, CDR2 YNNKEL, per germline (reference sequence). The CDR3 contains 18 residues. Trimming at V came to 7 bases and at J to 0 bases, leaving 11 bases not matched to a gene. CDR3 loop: CASKSLGQEFSGANVLTF. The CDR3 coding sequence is TGTGCCAGCAAAAGCCTGGGACAGGAATTCTCTGGGGCCAACGTCCTGACTTTC.

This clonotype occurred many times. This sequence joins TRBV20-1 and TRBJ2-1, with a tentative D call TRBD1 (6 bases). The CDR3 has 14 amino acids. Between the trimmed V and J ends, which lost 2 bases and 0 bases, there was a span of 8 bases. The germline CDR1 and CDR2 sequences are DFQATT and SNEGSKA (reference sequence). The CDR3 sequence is CSARWGPSYNEQFF. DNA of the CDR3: TGCAGTGCTAGATGGGGGCCCTCCTACAATGAGCAGTTCTTC.

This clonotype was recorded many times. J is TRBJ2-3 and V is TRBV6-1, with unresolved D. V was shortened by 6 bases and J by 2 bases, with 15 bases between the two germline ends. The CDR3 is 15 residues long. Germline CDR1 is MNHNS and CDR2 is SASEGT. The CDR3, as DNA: TGTGCCAGCAGCCCGGAGTTGGGTAACACAGATACGCAGTATTTT. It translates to CASSPELGNTDTQYF.

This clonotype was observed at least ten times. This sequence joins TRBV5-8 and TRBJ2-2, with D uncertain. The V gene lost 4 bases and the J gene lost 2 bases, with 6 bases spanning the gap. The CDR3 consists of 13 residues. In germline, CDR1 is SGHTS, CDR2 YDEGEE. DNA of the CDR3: TGTGCCAGCAGCCACCGAAACACCGGGGAGCTGTTTTTT. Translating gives CASSHRNTGELFF.

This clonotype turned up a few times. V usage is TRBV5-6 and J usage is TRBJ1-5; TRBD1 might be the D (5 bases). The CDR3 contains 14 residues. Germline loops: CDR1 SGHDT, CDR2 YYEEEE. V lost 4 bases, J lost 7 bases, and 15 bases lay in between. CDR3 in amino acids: CASSTAGTAQPQHF. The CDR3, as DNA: TGTGCCAGCAGCACCGCGGGGACGGCACAGCCCCAGCATTTT.

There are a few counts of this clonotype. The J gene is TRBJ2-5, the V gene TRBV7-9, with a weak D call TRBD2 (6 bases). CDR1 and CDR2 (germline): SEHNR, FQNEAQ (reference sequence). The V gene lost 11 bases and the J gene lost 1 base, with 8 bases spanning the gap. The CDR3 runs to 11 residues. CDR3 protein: CAGGTQETQYF. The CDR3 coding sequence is TGTGCCGGGGGGACCCAAGAGACCCAGTACTTC.

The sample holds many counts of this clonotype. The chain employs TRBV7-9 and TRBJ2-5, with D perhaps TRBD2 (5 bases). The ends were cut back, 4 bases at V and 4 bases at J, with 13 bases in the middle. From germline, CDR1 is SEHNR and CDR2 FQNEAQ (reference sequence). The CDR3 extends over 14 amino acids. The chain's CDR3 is CASSWGARGETQYF. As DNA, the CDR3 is TGTGCCAGCAGCTGGGGAGCCCGCGGAGAGACCCAGTACTTC.

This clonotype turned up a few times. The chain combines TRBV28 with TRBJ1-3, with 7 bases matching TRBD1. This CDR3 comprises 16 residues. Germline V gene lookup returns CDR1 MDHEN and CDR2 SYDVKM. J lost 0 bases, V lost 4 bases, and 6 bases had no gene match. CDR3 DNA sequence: TGTGCCAGCAGTTCCGGACAGGTTGACTCTGGAAACACCATATATTTT. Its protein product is CASSSGQVDSGNTIYF.

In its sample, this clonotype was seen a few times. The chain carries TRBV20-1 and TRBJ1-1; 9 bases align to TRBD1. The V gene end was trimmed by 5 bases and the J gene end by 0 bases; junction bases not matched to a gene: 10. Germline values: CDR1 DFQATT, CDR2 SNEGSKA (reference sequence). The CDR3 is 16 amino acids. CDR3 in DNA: TGCAGTGCTGTCCTGGGGGACAGGGTTTTGAACACTGAAGCTTTCTTT. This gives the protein CSAVLGDRVLNTEAFF.

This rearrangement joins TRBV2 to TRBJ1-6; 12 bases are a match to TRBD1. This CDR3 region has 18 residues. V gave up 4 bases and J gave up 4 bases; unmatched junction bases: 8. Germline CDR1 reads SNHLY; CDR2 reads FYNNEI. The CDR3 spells CASSGRTGQGAYNSPLHF. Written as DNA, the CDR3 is TGTGCCAGCAGTGGAAGGACGGGACAGGGGGCGTATAATTCACCCCTCCACTTT.

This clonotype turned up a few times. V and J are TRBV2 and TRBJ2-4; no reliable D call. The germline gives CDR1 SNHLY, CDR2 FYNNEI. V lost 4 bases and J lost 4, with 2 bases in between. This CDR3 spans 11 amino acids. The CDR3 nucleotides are TGTGCCAGCAGTGGTAAAAACATTCAGTACTTC. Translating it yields CASSGKNIQYF.

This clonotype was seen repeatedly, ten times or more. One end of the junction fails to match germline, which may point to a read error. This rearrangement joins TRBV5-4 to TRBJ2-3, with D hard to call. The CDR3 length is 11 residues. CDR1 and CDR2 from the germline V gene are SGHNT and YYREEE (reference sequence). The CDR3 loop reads CASILGERQYF. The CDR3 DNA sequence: TGTGCCAGCATCTTGGGTGAAAGGCAGTATTTT.

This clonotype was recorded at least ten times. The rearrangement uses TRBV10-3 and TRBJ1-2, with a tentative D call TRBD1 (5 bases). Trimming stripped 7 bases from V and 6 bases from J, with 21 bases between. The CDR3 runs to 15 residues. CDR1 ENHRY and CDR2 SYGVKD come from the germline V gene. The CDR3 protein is CAIMVNLEGKDGYTF. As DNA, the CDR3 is TGTGCCATCATGGTCAATTTGGAGGGGAAGGATGGCTACACCTTC.

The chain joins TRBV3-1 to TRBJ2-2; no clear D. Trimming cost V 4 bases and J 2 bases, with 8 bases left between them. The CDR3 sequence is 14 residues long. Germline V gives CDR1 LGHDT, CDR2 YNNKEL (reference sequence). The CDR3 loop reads CASSRNSNTGELFF. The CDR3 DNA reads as TGTGCCAGCAGCCGGAACAGCAACACCGGGGAGCTGTTTTTT. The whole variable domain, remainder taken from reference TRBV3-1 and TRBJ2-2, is DTAVSQTPKYLVTQMGNDKSIKCEQNLGHDTMYWYKQDSKKFLKIMFSYNNKELIINETVPNRFSPKSPDKAHLNLHINSLELGDSAVYFCASSRNSNTGELFFGEGSRLTVL.

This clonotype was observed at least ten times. As DNA, the CDR3 is TGCGCCAGCAGCCAAGACAGGGGGCGTTTTGGGGCCAACGTCCTGACTTTC. Protein sequence: CASSQDRGRFGANVLTF. The rearrangement uses TRBV4-1 and TRBJ2-6, with 8 bases fitting TRBD1. The trim removed 0 bases at V and 3 bases at J, leaving 4 bases unmatched. The CDR3 sequence is 17 residues long. In germline, CDR1 is MGHRA, CDR2 YSYEKL.

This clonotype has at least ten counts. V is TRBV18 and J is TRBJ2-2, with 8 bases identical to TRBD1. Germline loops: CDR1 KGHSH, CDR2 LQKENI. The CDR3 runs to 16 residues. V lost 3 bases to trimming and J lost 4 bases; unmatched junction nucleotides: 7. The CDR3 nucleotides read TGTGCCAGCTCACCTCGGACAGGGAGGAGCACCGGGGAGCTGTTTTTT. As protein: CASSPRTGRSTGELFF.

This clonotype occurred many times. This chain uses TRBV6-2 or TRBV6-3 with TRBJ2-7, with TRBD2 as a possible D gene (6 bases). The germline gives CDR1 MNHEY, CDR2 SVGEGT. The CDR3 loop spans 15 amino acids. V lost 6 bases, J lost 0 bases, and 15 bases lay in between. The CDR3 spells CASSQGLGRSYEQYF. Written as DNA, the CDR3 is TGTGCCAGCAGCCAGGGACTGGGCCGCTCCTACGAGCAGTACTTC.

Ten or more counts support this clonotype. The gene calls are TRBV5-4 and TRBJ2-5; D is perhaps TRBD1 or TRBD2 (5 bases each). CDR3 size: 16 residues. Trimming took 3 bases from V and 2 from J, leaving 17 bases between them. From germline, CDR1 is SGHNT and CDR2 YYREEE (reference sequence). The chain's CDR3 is CASSWRAGTAQETQYF. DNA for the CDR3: TGTGCCAGCAGCTGGCGAGCTGGGACGGCTCAAGAGACCCAGTACTTC.

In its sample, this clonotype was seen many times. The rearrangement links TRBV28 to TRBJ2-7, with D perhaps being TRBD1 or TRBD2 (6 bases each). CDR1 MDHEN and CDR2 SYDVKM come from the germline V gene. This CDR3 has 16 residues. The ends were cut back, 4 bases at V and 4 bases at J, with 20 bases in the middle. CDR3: CASSSRGGGRIYEQYV. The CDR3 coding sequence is TGTGCCAGCAGTTCACGCGGTGGGGGGCGCATTTACGAGCAGTACGTC.

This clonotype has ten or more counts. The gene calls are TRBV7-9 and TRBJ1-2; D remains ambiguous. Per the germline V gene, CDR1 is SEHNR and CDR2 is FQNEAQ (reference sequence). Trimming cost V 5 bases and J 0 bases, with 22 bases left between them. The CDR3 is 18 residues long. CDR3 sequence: CASSQTAKPLTPNYGYTF. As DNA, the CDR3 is TGTGCCAGCAGCCAAACAGCAAAACCCCTAACTCCTAACTATGGCTACACCTTC.

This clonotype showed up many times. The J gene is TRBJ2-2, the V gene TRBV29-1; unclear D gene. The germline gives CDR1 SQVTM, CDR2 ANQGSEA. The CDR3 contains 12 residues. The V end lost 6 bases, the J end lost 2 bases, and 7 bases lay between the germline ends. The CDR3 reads CSVALNTGELFF. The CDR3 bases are TGCAGCGTCGCCCTCAACACCGGGGAGCTGTTTTTT.